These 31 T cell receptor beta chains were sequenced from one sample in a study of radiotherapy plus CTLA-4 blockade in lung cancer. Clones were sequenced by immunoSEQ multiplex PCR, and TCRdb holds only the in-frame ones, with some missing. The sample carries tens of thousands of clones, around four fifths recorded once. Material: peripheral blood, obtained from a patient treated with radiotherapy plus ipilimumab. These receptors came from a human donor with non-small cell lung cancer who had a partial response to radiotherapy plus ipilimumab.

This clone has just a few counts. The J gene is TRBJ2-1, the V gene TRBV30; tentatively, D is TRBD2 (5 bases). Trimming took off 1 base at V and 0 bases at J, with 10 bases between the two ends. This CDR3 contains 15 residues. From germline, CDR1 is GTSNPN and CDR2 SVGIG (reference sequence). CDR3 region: CAWSAGYSSYNEQFF. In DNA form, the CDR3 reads TGTGCCTGGAGTGCGGGGTATAGCTCCTACAATGAGCAGTTCTTC.

As DNA, the CDR3 is TGTGCCGGTAGCGGGGACACAGATACGCAGTATTTT. Translation gives CAGSGDTDTQYF. V gene TRBV2 combines with J gene TRBJ2-3; the match to TRBD2 covers 8 bases. V trimming: 11 bases; J trimming: 2 bases; junction bases outside the gene matches: 3. The CDR3 runs to 12 residues. Germline V lookup: CDR1 SNHLY, CDR2 FYNNEI.

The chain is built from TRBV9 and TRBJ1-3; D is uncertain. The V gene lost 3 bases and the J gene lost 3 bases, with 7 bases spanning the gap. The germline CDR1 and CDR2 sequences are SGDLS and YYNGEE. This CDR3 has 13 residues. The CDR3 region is CASSEAVGNTIYF. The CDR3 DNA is TGTGCCAGCAGCGAGGCGGTTGGAAACACCATATATTTT.

The CDR3 here is CASSPDSLSYEQYF. Here the CDR3 DNA reads TGTGCCAGCAGCCCCGACAGCCTCTCCTACGAGCAGTACTTC. The chain combines TRBV9 with TRBJ2-7; perhaps TRBD1 as D (5 bases). Trimming left V 4 bases short and J 0 bases short, with 11 bases between. The CDR3 consists of 14 residues. The germline gives CDR1 SGDLS, CDR2 YYNGEE.

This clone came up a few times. CDR3 protein: CASSLQGSYNEQFF. CDR3 in DNA: TGCGCCAGCAGCTTGCAGGGTTCCTACAATGAGCAGTTCTTC. The V gene is TRBV5-1, the J gene TRBJ2-1, with a weak D call TRBD1 (5 bases). The germline V gene encodes CDR1 SGHRS and CDR2 YFSETQ. The CDR3 has 14 residues. V was pared by 1 base and J by 1 base, with 6 bases between. The entire variable domain, with the rest obtained from reference TRBV5-1 and TRBJ2-1, is as follows: KAGVTQTPRYLIKTRGQQVTLSCSPISGHRSVSWYQQTPGQGLQFLFEYFSETQRNKGNFPGRFSGRQFSNSRSEMNVSTLELGDSALYLCASSLQGSYNEQFFGPGTRLTVL.

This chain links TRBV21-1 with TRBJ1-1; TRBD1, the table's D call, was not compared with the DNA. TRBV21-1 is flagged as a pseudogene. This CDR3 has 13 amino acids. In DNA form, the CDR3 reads TGTGCCAGCAGCACACAACCGAACACTGAAGCTTTCTTT. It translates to CASSTQPNTEAFF.

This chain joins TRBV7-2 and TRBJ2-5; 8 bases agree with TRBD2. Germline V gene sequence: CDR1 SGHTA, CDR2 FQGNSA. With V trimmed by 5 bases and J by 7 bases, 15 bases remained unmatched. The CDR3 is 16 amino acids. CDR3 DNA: TGTGCCAGCAGCATGGGGGGAGCGGGGGCCGTGGGGACCCAGTACTTC. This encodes CASSMGGAGAVGTQYF.

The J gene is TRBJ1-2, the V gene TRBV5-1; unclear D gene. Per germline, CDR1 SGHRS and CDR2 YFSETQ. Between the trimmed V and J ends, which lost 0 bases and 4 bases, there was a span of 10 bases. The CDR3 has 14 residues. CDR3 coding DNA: TGCGCCAGCAGCTTGGATACGGTTGGCTATGGCTACACCTTC. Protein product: CASSLDTVGYGYTF.

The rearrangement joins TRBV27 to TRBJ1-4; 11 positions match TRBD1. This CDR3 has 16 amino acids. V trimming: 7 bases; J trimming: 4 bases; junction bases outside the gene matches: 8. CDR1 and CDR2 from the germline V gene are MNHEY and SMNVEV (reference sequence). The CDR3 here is CASMESGTGGNEKLFF. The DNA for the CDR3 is TGTGCCAGCATGGAGTCCGGGACAGGGGGTAATGAAAAACTGTTTTTT.

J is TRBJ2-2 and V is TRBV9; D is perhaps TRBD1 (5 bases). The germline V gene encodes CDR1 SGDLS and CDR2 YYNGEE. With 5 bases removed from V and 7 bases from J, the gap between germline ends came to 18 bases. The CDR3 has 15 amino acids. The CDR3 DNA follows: TGTGCCAGCAGTCCCCCCAAGGGGCCTGGCGGGGAGCTGTTTTTT. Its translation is CASSPPKGPGGELFF.

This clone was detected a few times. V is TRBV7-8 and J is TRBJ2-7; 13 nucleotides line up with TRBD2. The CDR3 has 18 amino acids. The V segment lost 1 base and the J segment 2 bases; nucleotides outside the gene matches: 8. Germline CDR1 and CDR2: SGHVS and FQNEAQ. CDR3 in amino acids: CASSLGAQLAGGTYEQYF. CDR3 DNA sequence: TGTGCCAGCAGCTTAGGAGCCCAACTAGCGGGGGGGACCTACGAGCAGTACTTC.

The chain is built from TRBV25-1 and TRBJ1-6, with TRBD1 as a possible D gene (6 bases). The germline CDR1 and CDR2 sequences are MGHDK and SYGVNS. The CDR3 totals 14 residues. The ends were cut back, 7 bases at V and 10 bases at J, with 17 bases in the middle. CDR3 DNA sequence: TGTGCCAGCACTCCAAGCGGGGGCGGCTCACCCCTCCACTTT. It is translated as CASTPSGGGSPLHF.

DNA for the CDR3: TGCGCCAGCAAAAACCGGCCGGGAGCGGGGAACACAGATACGCAGTATTTT. This sequence encodes CASKNRPGAGNTDTQYF. The rearrangement uses TRBV5-1 and TRBJ2-3; 7 nucleotides agree with TRBD2. Germline V gene sequence: CDR1 SGHRS, CDR2 YFSETQ. The CDR3 sequence is 17 residues long. V lost 6 bases to trimming and J lost 2 bases; unmatched junction nucleotides: 15.

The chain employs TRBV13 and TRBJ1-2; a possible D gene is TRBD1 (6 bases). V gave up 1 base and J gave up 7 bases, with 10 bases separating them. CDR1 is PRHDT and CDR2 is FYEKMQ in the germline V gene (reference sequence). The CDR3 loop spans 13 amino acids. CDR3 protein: CASSLAQGFGYTF. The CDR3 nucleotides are TGTGCCAGCAGCTTAGCACAGGGATTTGGCTACACCTTC.

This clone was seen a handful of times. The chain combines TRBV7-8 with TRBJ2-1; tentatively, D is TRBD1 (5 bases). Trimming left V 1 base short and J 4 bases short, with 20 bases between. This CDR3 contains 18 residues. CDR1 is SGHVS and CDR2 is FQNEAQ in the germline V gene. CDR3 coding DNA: TGTGCCAGCAGCTTAGATATGGAGTCTGGACAATCATACAATGAGCAGTTCTTC. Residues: CASSLDMESGQSYNEQFF. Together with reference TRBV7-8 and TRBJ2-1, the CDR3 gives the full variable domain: GAGVSQSPRYKVAKRGQDVALRCDPISGHVSLFWYQQALGQGPEFLTYFQNEAQLDKSGLPSDRFFAERPEGSVSTLKIQRTQQEDSAVYLCASSLDMESGQSYNEQFFGPGTRLTVL.

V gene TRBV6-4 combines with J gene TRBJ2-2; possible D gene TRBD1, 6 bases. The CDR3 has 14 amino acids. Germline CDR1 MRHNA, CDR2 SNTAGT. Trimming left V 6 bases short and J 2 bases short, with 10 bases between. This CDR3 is CASSQGTNTGELFF. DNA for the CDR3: TGTGCCAGCAGCCAGGGGACCAACACCGGGGAGCTGTTTTTT.

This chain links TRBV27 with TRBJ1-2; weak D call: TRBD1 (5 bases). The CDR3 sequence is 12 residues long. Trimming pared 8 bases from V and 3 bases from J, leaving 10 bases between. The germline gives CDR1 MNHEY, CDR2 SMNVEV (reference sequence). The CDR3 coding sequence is TGTGCCAGCGGCCAACAGGACTATGGCTACACCTTC. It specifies CASGQQDYGYTF.

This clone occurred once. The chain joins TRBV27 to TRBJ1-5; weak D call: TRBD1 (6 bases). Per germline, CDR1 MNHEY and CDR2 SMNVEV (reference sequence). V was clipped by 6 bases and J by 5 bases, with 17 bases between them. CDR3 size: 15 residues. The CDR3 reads CASRSQGLGYQPQHF. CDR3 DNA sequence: TGTGCCAGCAGATCACAGGGTTTAGGCTATCAGCCCCAGCATTTT.

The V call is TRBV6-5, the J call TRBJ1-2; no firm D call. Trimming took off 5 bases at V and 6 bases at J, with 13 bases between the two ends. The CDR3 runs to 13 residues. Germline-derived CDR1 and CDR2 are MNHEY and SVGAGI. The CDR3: CASSPGPFDGYTF. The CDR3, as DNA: TGTGCCAGCAGTCCAGGCCCCTTTGATGGCTACACCTTC.

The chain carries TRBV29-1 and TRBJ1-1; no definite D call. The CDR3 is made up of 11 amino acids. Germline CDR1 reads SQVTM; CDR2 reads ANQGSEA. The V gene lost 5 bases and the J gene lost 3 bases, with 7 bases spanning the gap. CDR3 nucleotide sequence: TGCAGCGTTTTCCCTGACACTGAAGCTTTCTTT. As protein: CSVFPDTEAFF.

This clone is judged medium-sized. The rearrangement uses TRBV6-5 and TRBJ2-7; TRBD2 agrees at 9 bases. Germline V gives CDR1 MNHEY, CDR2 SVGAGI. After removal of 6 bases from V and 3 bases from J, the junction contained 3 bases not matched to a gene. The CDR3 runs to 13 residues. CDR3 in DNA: TGTGCCAGCAGGCTAGCGGGGCTCTACGAGCAGTACTTC. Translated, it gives CASRLAGLYEQYF.

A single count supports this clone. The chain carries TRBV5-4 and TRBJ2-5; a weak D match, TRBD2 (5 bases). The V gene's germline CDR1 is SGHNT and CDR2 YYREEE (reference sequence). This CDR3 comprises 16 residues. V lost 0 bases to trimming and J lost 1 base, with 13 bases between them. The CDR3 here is CASSLAGSRGQETQYF. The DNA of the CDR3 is TGTGCCAGCAGCTTGGCGGGAAGCCGAGGCCAAGAGACCCAGTACTTC.

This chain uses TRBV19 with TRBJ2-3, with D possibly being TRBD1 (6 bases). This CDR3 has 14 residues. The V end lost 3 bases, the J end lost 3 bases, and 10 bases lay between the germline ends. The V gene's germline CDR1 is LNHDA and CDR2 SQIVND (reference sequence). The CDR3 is CASSMMGQTDTQYF. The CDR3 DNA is TGTGCCAGTAGTATGATGGGACAAACAGATACGCAGTATTTT.

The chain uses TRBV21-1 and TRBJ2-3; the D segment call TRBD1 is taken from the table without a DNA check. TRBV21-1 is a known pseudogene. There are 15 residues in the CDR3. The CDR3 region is CATSAGGASTDTQYF. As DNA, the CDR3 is TGTGCCACCTCAGCAGGGGGCGCGAGCACAGATACGCAGTATTTT.

The CDR3 protein is CASSLGGGTDTQYF. DNA for the CDR3: TGCGCCAGCAGCTTGGGAGGGGGAACAGATACGCAGTATTTT. The chain recombines TRBV5-1 with TRBJ2-3, with D possibly being TRBD1 (6 bases). The CDR3 runs to 14 residues. CDR1 SGHRS and CDR2 YFSETQ come from the germline V gene. V lost 0 bases to trimming and J lost 3 bases, with 8 bases between them.

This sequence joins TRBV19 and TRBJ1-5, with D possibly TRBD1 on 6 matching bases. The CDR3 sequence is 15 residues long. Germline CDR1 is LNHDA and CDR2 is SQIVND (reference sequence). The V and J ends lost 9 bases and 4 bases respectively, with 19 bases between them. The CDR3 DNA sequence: TGTGCCAGCAAAGAGGCGCAGGGGTTTAATCAGCCCCAGCATTTT. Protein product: CASKEAQGFNQPQHF.

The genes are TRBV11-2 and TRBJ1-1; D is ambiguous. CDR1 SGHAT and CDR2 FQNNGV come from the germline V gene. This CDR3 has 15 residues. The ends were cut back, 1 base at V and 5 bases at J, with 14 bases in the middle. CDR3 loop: CASSLGARVGTEAFF. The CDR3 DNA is TGTGCCAGCAGCTTAGGGGCGAGGGTAGGGACTGAAGCTTTCTTT.

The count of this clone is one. The CDR3 coding sequence is TGTGCCAGCAGTCGAGGGGGTGGAGCGCAGTACTTC. Its protein is CASSRGGGAQYF. The chain recombines TRBV6-1 with TRBJ2-7; TRBD1 is a possible D gene (6 bases). V lost 5 bases to trimming and J lost 9 bases, with 14 bases between them. The CDR3 is 12 amino acids. Per germline, CDR1 MNHNS and CDR2 SASEGT.

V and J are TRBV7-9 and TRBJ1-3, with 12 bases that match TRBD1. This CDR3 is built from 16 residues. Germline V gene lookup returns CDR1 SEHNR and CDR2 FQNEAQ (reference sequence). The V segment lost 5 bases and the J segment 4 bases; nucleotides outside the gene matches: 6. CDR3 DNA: TGTGCCAGCAGCCTGGGACAGGGGGCGAAAGGAAACACCATATATTTT. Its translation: CASSLGQGAKGNTIYF.

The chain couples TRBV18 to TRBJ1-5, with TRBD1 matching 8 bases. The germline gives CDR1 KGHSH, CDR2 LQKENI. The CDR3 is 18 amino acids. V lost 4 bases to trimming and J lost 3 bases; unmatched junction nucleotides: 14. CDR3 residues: CASSQGLQGEPTNQPQHF. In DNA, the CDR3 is TGTGCCAGCTCACAAGGGTTACAGGGGGAACCCACCAATCAGCCCCAGCATTTT.

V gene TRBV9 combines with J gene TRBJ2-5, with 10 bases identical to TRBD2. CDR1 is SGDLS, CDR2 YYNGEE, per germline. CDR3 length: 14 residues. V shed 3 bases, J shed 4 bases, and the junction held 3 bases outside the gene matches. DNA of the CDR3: TGTGCCAGCAGCGCCTTAGCGGGGGGAGAGACCCAGTACTTC. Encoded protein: CASSALAGGETQYF.